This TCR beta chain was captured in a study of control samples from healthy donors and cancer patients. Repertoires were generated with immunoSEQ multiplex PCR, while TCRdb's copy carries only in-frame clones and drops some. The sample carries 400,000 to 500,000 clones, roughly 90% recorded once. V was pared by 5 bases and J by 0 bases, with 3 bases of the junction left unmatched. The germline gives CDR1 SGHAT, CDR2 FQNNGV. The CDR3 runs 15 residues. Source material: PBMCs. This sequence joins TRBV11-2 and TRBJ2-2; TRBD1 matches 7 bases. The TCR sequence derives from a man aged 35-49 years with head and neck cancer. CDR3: CASSTQGPNTGELFF. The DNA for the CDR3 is TGTGCCAGCAGCACACAGGGGCCGAACACCGGGGAGCTGTTTTTT.